These T cell receptor beta chains were read from a single sample in a study of CD8 T cells in Susac syndrome. Using its own MiXCR run on the immunoSEQ multiplex PCR reads, TCRdb lists one record per CDR3 protein. The data hold over 80,000 distinct CDR3 sequences, with roughly 93% observed a single time. Sequencing was carried out using CD8+ T cells from PBMCs. The receptors shown here come from a human donor in good health. Both conserved end residues are part of each CDR3. A D gene is named only where the DNA matches it firmly. Some rows mark clone size as missing; the rest say once, few, many or name a class of expanded clone.

>NA|TRBV29-1|NA|TRBJ1-2
TGCAGCGTGCCCGCTGACATTGGCTACACCTTC
CSVPADIGYTF
>NA|TRBV4-2|NA|TRBJ1-2
TGTGCCAGCAGCCAAGATGGGACCGGGATTTTTTACGGCTACACCTTC
CASSQDGTGIFYGYTF
>NA|TRBV3-1|NA|TRBJ1-1
TGTGCCCGCAGCCTTACAGGTACCCATGAAGCTTTCTTT
CARSLTGTHEAFF
>TRBD1|TRBV5-4|NA|TRBJ2-5
TGTGCCAGCAGCTGGGTGGGACAGGGTCAAGAGACCCAGTACTTC
CASSWVGQGQETQYF
>TRBD1|TRBV27|NA|TRBJ2-7
TGTGCCAGCAGCCCCAAGGACAGGGGCAACGACGAGCAGTACTTC
CASSPKDRGNDEQYF
>TRBD1|TRBV19|NA|TRBJ2-7
TGTGCCAGTAAACCAGGGGGACCTTACTACGAGCAGTACTTC
CASKPGGPYYEQYF
>NA|TRBV7-9|NA|TRBJ2-3
TGTGCCAGCAGCACTCTCGACACAGATACGCAGTATTTT
CASSTLDTDTQYF
>NA|TRBV9|NA|TRBJ2-2
TGTGCCAGCAGCGTCCGTGACAGGCAGACCGGGGAGCTGTTTTTT
CASSVRDRQTGELFF
>NA|TRBV29-1|NA|TRBJ2-1
TGCAGCGCACCTTCGGGACAATTCAATGAGCAGTTCTTC
CSAPSGQFNEQFF
>NA|TRBV18|NA|TRBJ2-2
TGTGCCAGCTCACCACCGTCAGAGAACACCGGGGAGCTGTTTTTT
CASSPPSENTGELFF
>NA|TRBV24-1|NA|TRBJ2-2
TGTGCCACCAGTGATGTGGGCACCGGGGAGCTGTTTTTT
CATSDVGTGELFF
>NA|TRBV29-1|NA|TRBJ1-1
TGCAGCGTTGATCAGAACACTGAAGCTTTCTTT
CSVDQNTEAFF
>NA|TRBV15|NA|TRBJ1-1
TGTGCCACCAGCAGAGAGGTCCGGAAAACTGAAGCTTTCTTT
CATSREVRKTEAFF
>NA|TRBV6-4|NA|TRBJ1-2
TGTGCCAGCAGTGACTCGGGAGGTTTTCAGGCCTATGGCTACACCTTC
CASSDSGGFQAYGYTF
>NA|TRBV7-9|few|TRBJ1-2
TGTGCCAGCAGCAATACAGGCTATGGCTACACCTTC
CASSNTGYGYTF
>NA|TRBV3-1|once|TRBJ2-4
TGTGCCAGCAGCCCCCTGAATCAAGGGGTGGCCAAAAACATTCAGTACTTC
CASSPLNQGVAKNIQYF
>TRBD2|TRBV2|NA|TRBJ2-7
TGTGCCAGCAGGGGGACTAGCTACAGCTCCTACGAGCAGTACTTC
CASRGTSYSSYEQYF
>TRBD1|TRBV29-1|NA|TRBJ2-3
TGCAGCGTCCACCAGGGGGCCCAGGGGCAGTATTTT
CSVHQGAQGQYF
>NA|TRBV27|NA|TRBJ2-2
TGTGCCAGCAGTTTATACGGGGGCGGCACCGGGGAGCTGTTTTTT
CASSLYGGGTGELFF
>NA|TRBV3-1|NA|TRBJ2-7
TGTGCCAGCAGCACCCGACCCAGGGGGGGCGAGCAGTACTTC
CASSTRPRGGEQYF